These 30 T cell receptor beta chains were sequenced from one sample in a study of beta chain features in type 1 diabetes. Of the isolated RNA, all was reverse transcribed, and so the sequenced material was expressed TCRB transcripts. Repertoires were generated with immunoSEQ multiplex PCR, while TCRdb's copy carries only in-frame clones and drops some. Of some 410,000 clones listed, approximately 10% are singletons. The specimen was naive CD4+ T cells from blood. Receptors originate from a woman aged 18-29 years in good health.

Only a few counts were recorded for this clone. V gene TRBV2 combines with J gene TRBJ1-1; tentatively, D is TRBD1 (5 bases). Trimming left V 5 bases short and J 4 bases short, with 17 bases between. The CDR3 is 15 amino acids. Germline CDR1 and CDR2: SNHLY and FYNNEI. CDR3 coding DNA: TGTGCCAGCAGTTCCAGGGCCGGGGCCGGCACTGAAGCTTTCTTT. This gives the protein CASSSRAGAGTEAFF.

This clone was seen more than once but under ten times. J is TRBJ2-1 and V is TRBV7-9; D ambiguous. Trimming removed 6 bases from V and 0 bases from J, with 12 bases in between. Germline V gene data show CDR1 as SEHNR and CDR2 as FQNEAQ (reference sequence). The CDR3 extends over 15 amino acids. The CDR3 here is CASSSDLASYNEQFF. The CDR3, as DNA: TGTGCCAGCAGTTCAGATTTAGCCTCCTACAATGAGCAGTTCTTC.

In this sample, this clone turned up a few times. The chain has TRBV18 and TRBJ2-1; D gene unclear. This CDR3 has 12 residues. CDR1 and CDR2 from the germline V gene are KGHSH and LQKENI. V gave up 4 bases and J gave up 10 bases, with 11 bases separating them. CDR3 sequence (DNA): TGTGCCAGCTCACTCGACGGTCTAGAGCAGTTCTTC. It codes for CASSLDGLEQFF.

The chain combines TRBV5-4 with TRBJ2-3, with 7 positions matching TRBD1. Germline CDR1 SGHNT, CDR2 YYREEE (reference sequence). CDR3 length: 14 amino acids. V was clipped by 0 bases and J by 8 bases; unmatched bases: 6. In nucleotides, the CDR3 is TGTGCCAGCAGCTTGGAGAGGGGGCCGGGTACGCAGTATTTT. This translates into CASSLERGPGTQYF.

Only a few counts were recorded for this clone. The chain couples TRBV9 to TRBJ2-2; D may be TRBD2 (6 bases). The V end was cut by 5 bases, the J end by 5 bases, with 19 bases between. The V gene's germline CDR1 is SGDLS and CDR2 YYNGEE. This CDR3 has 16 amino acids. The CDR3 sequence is CASSHSRGGRTGELFF. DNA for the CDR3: TGTGCCAGCAGTCACAGCCGCGGTGGGAGGACCGGGGAGCTGTTTTTT.

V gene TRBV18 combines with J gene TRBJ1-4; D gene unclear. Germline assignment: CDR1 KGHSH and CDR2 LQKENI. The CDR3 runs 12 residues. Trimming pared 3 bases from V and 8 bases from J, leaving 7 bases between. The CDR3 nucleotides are TGTGCCAGCTCACCGGCGGGGGAAAAACTGTTTTTT. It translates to CASSPAGEKLFF.

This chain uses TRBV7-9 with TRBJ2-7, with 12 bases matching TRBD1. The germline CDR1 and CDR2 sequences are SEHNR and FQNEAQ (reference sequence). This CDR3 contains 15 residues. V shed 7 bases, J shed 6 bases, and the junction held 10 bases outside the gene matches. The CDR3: CASTPSGDRGLEQYF. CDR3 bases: TGTGCCAGCACCCCCTCGGGGGACAGGGGGCTCGAGCAGTACTTC.

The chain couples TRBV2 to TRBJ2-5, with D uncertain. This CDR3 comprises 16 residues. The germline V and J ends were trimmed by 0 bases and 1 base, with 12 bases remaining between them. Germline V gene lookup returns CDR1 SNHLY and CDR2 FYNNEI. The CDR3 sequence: CASSEARAGFQETQYF. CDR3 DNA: TGTGCCAGCAGTGAAGCACGGGCCGGTTTCCAAGAGACCCAGTACTTC.

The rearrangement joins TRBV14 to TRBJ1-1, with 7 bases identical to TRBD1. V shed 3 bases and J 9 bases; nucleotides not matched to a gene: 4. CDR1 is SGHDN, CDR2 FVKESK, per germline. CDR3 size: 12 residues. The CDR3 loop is CASSQTGTQAFF. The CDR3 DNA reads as TGTGCCAGCAGCCAGACAGGGACACAAGCTTTCTTT.

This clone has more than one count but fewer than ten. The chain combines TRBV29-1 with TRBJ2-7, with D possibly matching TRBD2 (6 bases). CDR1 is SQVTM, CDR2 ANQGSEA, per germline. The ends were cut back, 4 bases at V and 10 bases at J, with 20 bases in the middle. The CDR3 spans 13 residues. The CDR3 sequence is CSVVHDLAGTQYV. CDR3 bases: TGCAGCGTTGTTCATGACCTCGCGGGGACCCAGTACGTC.

As DNA, the CDR3 is TGTGCCACCGACGGCGGGGGTGAAAAACTGTTTTTT. Its translation: CATDGGGEKLFF. The chain couples TRBV27 to TRBJ1-4; maybe TRBD1 (5 bases). The CDR3 spans 12 residues. Germline V gene data show CDR1 as MNHEY and CDR2 as SMNVEV (reference sequence). V was clipped by 10 bases and J by 7 bases, with 13 bases between them.

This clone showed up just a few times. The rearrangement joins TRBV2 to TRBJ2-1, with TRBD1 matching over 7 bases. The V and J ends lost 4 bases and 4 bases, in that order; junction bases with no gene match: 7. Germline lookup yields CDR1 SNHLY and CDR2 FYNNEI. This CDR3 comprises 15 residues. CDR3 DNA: TGTGCCAGCAGTGGCCCCGCCAGGGGGTACAATGAGCAGTTCTTC. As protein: CASSGPARGYNEQFF. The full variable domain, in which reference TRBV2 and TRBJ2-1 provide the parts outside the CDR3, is EPEVTQTPSHQVTQMGQEVILRCVPISNHLYFYWYRQILGQKVEFLVSFYNNEISEKSEIFDDQFSVERPDGSNFTLKIRSTKLEDSAMYFCASSGPARGYNEQFFGPGTRLTVL.

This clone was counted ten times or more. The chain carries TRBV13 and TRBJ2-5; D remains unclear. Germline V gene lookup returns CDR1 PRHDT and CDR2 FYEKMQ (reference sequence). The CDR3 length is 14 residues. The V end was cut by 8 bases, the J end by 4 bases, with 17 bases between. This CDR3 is CASARWVGRETQYF. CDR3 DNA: TGTGCCAGCGCACGTTGGGTAGGGCGAGAGACCCAGTACTTC.

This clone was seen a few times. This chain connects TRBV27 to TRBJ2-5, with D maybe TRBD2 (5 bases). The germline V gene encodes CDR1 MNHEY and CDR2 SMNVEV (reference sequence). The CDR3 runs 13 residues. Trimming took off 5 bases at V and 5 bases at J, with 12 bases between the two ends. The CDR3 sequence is CASSLGLGETQYF. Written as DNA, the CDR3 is TGTGCCAGCAGTCTCGGACTGGGGGAGACCCAGTACTTC.

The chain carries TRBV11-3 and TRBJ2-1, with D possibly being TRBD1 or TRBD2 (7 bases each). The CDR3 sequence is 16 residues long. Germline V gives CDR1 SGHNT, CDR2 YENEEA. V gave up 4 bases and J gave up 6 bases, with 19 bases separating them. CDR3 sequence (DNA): TGTGCCAGCAGCTCCAGGGTCGACAGGGAGGGCAATGAGCAGTTCTTC. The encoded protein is CASSSRVDREGNEQFF.

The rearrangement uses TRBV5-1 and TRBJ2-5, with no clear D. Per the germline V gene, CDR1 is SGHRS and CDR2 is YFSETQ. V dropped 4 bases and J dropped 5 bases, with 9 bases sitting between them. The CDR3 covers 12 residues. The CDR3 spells CASSPDRETQYF. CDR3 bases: TGCGCCAGCAGCCCGGACCGGGAGACCCAGTACTTC. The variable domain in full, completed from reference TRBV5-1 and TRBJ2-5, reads KAGVTQTPRYLIKTRGQQVTLSCSPISGHRSVSWYQQTPGQGLQFLFEYFSETQRNKGNFPGRFSGRQFSNSRSEMNVSTLELGDSALYLCASSPDRETQYFGPGTRLLVL.

The CDR3 DNA follows: TGTGCCAGCAGTGGCAGGGGATGGGGCAGCAATCAGCCCCAGCATTTT. Protein: CASSGRGWGSNQPQHF. The chain uses TRBV25-1 and TRBJ1-5; maybe TRBD1 (6 bases). The V gene lost 4 bases and the J gene lost 1 base, with 14 bases spanning the gap. Germline V gene sequence: CDR1 MGHDK, CDR2 SYGVNS. The length of the CDR3 is 16 residues.

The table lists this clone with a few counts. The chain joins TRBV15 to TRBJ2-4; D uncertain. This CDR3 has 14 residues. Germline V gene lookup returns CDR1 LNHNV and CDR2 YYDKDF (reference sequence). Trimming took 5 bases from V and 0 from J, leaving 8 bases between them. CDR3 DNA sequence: TGTGCCACCAGCGGAACAATAGCCAAAAACATTCAGTACTTC. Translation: CATSGTIAKNIQYF.

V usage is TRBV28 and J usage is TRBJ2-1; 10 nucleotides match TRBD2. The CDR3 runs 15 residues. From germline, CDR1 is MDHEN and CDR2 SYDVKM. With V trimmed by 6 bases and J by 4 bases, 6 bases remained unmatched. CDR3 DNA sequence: TGTGCCAGCAGCACTCCTAGCGGGGGTTACAATGAGCAGTTCTTC. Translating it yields CASSTPSGGYNEQFF. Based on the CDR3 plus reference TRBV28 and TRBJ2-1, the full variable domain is DVKVTQSSRYLVKRTGEKVFLECVQDMDHENMFWYRQDPGLGLRLIYFSYDVKMKEKGDIPEGYSVSREKKERFSLILESASTNQTSMYLCASSTPSGGYNEQFFGPGTRLTVL.

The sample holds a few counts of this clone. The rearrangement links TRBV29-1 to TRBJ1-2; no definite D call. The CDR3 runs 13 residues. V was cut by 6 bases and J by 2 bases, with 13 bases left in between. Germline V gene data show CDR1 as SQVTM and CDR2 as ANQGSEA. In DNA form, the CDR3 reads TGCAGCGTCCTAGCGATTGGGAACTATGGCTACACCTTC. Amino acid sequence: CSVLAIGNYGYTF. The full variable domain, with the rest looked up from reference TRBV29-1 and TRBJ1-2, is SAVISQKPSRDICQRGTSLTIQCQVDSQVTMMFWYRQQPGQSLTLIATANQGSEATYESGFVIDKFPISRPNLTFSTLTVSNMSPEDSSIYLCSVLAIGNYGYTFGSGTRLTVV.

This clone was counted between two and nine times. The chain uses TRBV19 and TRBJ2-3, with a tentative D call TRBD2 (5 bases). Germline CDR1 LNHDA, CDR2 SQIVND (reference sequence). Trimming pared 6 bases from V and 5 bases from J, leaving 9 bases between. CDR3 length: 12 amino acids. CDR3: CASRFRGDTQYF. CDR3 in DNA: TGTGCCAGTAGATTCCGGGGAGATACGCAGTATTTT.

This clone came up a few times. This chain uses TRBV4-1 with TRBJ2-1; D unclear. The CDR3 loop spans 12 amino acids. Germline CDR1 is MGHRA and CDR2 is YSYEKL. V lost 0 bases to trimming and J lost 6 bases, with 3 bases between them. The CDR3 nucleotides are TGCGCCAGCAGCCAAGAGGGCAATGAGCAGTTCTTC. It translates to CASSQEGNEQFF.

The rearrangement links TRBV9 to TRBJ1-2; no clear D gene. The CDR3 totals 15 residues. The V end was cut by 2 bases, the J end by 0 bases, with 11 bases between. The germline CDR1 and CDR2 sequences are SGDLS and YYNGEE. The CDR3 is CASSVERGSNYGYTF. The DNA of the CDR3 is TGTGCCAGCAGCGTTGAACGGGGATCTAACTATGGCTACACCTTC. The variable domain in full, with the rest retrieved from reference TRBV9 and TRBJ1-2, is DSGVTQTPKHLITATGQRVTLRCSPRSGDLSVYWYQQSLDQGLQFLIQYYNGEERAKGNILERFSAQQFPDLHSELNLSSLELGDSALYFCASSVERGSNYGYTFGSGTRLTVV.

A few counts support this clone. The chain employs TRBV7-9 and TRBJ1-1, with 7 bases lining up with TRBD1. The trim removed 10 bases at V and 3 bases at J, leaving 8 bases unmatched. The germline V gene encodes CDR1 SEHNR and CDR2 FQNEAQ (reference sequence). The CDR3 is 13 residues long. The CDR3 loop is CAIRTQGDTEAFF. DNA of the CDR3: TGTGCCATTAGGACCCAGGGGGACACTGAAGCTTTCTTT.

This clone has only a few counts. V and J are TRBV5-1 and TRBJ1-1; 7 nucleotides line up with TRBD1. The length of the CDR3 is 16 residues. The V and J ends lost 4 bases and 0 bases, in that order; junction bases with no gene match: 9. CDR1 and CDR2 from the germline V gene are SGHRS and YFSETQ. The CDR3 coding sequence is TGCGCCAGCAGCCCCCGCTCCGGGACAGTGAACACTGAAGCTTTCTTT. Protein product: CASSPRSGTVNTEAFF.

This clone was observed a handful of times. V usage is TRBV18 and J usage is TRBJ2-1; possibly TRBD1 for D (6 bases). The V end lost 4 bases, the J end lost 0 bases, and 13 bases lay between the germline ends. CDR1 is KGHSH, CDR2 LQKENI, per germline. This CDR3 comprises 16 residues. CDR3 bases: TGTGCCAGCTCACGTTACGACAGGAGCTCCTACAATGAGCAGTTCTTC. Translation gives CASSRYDRSSYNEQFF.

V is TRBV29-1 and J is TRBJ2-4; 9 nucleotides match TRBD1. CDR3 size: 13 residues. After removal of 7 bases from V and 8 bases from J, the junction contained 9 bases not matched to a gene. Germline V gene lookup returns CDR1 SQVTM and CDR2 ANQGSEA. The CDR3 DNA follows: TGCAGCGCCTCGTCGGGACAGGGTGACATTCAGTACTTC. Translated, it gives CSASSGQGDIQYF.

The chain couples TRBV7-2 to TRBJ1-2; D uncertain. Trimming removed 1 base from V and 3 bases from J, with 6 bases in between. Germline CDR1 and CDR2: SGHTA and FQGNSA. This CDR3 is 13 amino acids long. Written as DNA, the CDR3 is TGTGCCAGCAGCTTAGGGACTGACTATGGCTACACCTTC. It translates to CASSLGTDYGYTF.

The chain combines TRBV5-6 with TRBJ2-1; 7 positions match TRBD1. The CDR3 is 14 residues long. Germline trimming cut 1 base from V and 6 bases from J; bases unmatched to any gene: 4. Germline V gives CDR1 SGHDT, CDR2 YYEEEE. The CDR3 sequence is CASSLFDRANEQFF. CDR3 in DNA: TGTGCCAGCAGCTTGTTCGACAGGGCCAATGAGCAGTTCTTC.

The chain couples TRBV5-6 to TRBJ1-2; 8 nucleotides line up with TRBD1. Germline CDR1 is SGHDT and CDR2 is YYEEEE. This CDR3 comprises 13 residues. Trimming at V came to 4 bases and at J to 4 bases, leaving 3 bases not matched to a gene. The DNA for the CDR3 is TGTGCCAGCAGCCCGGGACAGGTCTATGGCTACACCTTC. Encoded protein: CASSPGQVYGYTF. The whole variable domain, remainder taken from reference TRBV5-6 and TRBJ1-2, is DAGVTQSPTHLIKTRGQQVTLRCSPKSGHDTVSWYQQALGQGPQFIFQYYEEEERQRGNFPDRFSGHQFPNYSSELNVNALLLGDSALYLCASSPGQVYGYTFGSGTRLTVV.